The clone carrying this T cell receptor beta chain came up a few times. Its antigen is still unknown. The source material, RNA transcripts, was used to amplify TCR beta CDR3 regions. Researchers ran a first-round RT-PCR on the TCR CDR3 using the HTBI primer set. TCRdb reprocessed the multiplex PCR reads via MiXCR and lists one record per CDR3 protein. Found here are 360,000 or so distinct CDR3 sequences, about a sixth of them singletons; the top ten hold about a sixth. This entry is derived from a study of T cells in Graves' hyperthyroidism and ophthalmopathy. Whole-study results and caveats: Blood samples included most of the expanded thyroid clonotypes exceeding 0.001.

V trimming: 5 bases; J trimming: 1 base; junction bases outside the gene matches: 8. The CDR3 totals 16 residues. The sequenced sample was blood. V gene TRBV12-3 or TRBV12-4 combines with J gene TRBJ2-7, with 10 bases identical to TRBD1. The receptor was derived from a woman aged 40 to 50 with Graves' ophthalmopathy. The CDR3 bases are TGTGCCAGCAGTAGGGTCTCGGGACAGGGGTCCTACGAGCAGTACTTC. Translated: CASSRVSGQGSYEQYF.